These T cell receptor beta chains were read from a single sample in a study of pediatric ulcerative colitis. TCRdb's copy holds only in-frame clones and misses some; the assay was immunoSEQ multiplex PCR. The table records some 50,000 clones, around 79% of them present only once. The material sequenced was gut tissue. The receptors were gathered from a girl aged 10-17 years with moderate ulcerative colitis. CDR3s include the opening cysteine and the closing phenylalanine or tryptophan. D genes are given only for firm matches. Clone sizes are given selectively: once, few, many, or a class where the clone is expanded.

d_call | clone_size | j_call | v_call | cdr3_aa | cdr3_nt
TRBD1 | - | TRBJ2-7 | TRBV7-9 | CASSYPGTAPSYEQYF | TGTGCCAGCAGCTACCCCGGGACAGCTCCCTCCTACGAGCAGTACTTC
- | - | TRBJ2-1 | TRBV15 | CATSRGRLGFYNEQFF | TGTGCCACCAGCAGAGGCCGCCTTGGGTTCTACAATGAGCAGTTCTTC
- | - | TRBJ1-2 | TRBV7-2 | CASSFRMNYGYTF | TGTGCCAGCAGCTTCAGGATGAACTATGGCTACACCTTC
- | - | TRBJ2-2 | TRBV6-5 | CASSYSRVTGELFF | TGTGCCAGCAGTTACTCCAGGGTTACCGGGGAGCTGTTTTTT
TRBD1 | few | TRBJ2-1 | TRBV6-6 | CASSAQQGAYNEQFF | TGTGCCAGCAGTGCCCAACAGGGGGCCTACAATGAGCAGTTCTTC
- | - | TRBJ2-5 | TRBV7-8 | CASSLRLVTQETQYF | TGTGCCAGCAGCCTCCGACTCGTCACACAAGAGACCCAGTACTTC
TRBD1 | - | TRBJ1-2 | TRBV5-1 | CASSLQTGGTYGYTF | TGCGCCAGCAGCCTCCAGACAGGGGGAACCTATGGCTACACCTTC
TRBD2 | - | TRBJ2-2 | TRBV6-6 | CASGLANTGELFF | TGTGCCAGCGGACTAGCGAACACCGGGGAGCTGTTTTTT
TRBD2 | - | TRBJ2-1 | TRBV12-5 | CASGLAGGPKFF | TGTGCTAGTGGCTTGGCGGGAGGCCCGAAGTTCTTC
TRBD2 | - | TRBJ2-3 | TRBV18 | CASSSTSGRSTDTQYF | TGTGCCAGCTCAAGTACTAGCGGGAGAAGCACAGATACGCAGTATTTT
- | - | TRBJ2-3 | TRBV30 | CAWTGGTDTQYF | TGTGCCTGGACAGGGGGCACAGATACGCAGTATTTT
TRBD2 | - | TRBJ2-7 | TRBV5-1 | CASSPSRGGAGDEQYF | TGCGCCAGCAGCCCCTCGCGCGGGGGGGCGGGCGACGAGCAGTACTTC
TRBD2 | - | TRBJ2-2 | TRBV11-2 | CASSPGTSGGTGELFF | TGCGCCAGCAGCCCGGGGACTAGCGGTGGGACCGGGGAGCTGTTTTTT
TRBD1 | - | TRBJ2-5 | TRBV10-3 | CAISGDRDLETQYF | TGTGCCATCAGTGGAGACAGGGATCTAGAGACCCAGTACTTC
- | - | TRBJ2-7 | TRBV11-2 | CASSFYRASLGEQYF | TGTGCCAGCAGCTTCTACCGGGCCTCTCTCGGCGAGCAGTACTTC
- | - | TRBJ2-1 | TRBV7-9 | CASSPAMARQNNEQFF | TGTGCCAGCAGCCCTGCGATGGCAAGGCAGAACAATGAGCAGTTCTTC
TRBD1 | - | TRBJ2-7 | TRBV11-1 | CASSPTGGYEQYF | TGTGCCAGCAGTCCGACAGGGGGCTACGAGCAGTACTTC
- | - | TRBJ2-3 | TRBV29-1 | CSVGGRASDTQYF | TGCAGCGTTGGAGGGCGGGCCTCAGATACGCAGTATTTT
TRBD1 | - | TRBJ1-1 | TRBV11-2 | CASSLSFDRGNTEAFF | TGTGCCAGCAGCTTAAGTTTTGACAGGGGGAACACTGAAGCTTTCTTT
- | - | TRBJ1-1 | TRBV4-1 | CASSQDPFGTNTEAFF | TGCGCCAGCAGCCAAGACCCCTTCGGGACGAACACTGAAGCTTTCTTT
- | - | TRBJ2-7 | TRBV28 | CASSPGTDYEQYF | TGTGCCAGCAGTCCCGGGACTGATTACGAGCAGTACTTC
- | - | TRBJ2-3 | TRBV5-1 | CASSLFTAQGDTQYF | TGCGCCAGCAGCTTGTTTACTGCCCAGGGGGATACGCAGTATTTT
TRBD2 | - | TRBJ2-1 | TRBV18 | CASSQNEGLGNEQFF | TGTGCCAGCTCCCAAAATGAGGGACTAGGAAATGAGCAGTTCTTC
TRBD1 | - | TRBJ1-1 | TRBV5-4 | CASSPRTGQTEAFF | TGTGCCAGCAGCCCACGGACAGGGCAAACTGAAGCTTTCTTT
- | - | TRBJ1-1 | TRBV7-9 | CASRAQGRDTEAFF | TGTGCCAGCAGAGCGCAGGGTAGGGACACTGAAGCTTTCTTT
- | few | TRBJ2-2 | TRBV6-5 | CASSYSGGWNTGELFF | TGTGCCAGCAGTTACTCGGGGGGATGGAACACCGGGGAGCTGTTTTTT
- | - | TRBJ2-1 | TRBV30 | CAWSAGYSSYNEQFF | TGTGCCTGGAGTGCGGGTTACAGCTCCTACAATGAGCAGTTCTTC
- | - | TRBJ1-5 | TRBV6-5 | CASSQGRSQHF | TGTGCCAGCAGTCAAGGCCGTTCCCAGCATTTT
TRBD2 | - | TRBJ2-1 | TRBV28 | CASSLAGVQFF | TGTGCCAGCAGTTTGGCGGGGGTTCAGTTCTTC
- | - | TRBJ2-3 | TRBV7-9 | CASSHGSTDTQYF | TGTGCCAGCAGCCACGGGAGCACAGATACGCAGTATTTT
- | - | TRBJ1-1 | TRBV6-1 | CASTFGFF | TGTGCCAGCACGTTCGGTTTCTTT
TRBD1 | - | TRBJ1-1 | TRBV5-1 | CASSLGGTGGTEAFF | TGCGCCAGCAGCTTGGGTGGGACAGGGGGCACTGAAGCTTTCTTT
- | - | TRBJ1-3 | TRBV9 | CASSVGSQGGNTIYF | TGTGCCAGCAGCGTAGGCAGTCAGGGAGGAAACACCATATATTTT
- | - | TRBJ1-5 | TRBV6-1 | CASSTLRGAQPQHF | TGTGCCAGCAGCACATTACGGGGGGCTCAGCCCCAGCATTTT
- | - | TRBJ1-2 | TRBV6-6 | CASSDQGNYGYTF | TGTGCCAGCAGCGATCAGGGGAACTATGGCTACACCTTC
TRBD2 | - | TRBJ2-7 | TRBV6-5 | CASRRTSGSYEQYF | TGTGCCAGCAGAAGGACTAGCGGGAGTTACGAGCAGTACTTC
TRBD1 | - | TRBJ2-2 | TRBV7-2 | CASSGPTGSNTGELFF | TGTGCCAGCAGCGGCCCGACAGGGTCGAACACCGGGGAGCTGTTTTTT
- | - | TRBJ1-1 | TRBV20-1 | CSARFDTEAFF | TGCAGTGCTAGGTTTGACACTGAAGCTTTCTTT